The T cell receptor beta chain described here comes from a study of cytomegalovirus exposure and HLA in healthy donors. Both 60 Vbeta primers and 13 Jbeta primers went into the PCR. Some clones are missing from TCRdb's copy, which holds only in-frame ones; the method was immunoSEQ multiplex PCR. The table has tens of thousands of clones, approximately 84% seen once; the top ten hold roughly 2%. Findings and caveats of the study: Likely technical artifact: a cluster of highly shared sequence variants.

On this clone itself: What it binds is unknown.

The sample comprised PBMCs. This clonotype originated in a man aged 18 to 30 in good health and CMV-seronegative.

In DNA, the CDR3 is TGTGCCAGCAGACTCGAGGTGGACACTGAAGCTTTCTTT. Protein product: CASRLEVDTEAFF. V and J are TRBV6-5 and TRBJ1-1; no clear D gene. V lost 6 bases and J lost 3, with 11 bases in between. Germline CDR1 MNHEY, CDR2 SVGAGI. The length of the CDR3 is 13 residues.